The 14 T cell receptor beta chains in this list originate from one sample, sequenced in a study of blood T cell repertoires in COVID-19 (dated by TCRdb to 2020 to 2022). Libraries were made using the immunoSEQ multiplex PCR assay. The clones in this table, taken by TCRdb from immuneACCESS, are in-frame only. Not every clone is retained; where verified, under half of the shortfall comes from an unresolved V gene, and the cause of the rest is unknown. This sample has around 150,000 clones in its table, and approximately 82% of those were observed once. The ten largest account for about 20% of the sample. Sequencing used peripheral blood. These receptors were obtained from a woman aged 80 or over with acute or convalescent COVID-19.

The rearrangement joins TRBV27 to TRBJ2-7, with TRBD1 matching over 8 bases. This CDR3 contains 15 residues. Unmatched junction bases numbered 7, after V lost 4 bases and J lost 2 bases. Germline V gives CDR1 MNHEY, CDR2 SMNVEV (reference sequence). For the CDR3, the DNA is TGTGCCAGCAGTTCTGGGGACAGGATCACCTACGAGCAGTACTTC. It specifies CASSSGDRITYEQYF.

The CDR3 is CASSEAGRQTPNQPQHF. For the CDR3, the DNA is TGTGCCAGCAGTGAAGCGGGGCGGCAGACACCTAATCAGCCCCAGCATTTT. This chain joins TRBV2 and TRBJ1-5, with D possibly TRBD1 on 5 matching bases. Trimming removed 0 bases at V and 4 bases at J, with 16 bases between. The germline V gene encodes CDR1 SNHLY and CDR2 FYNNEI. The CDR3 consists of 17 residues.

The V call is TRBV28, the J call TRBJ1-1; 9 positions agree with TRBD1. This CDR3 region has 15 residues. V shed 6 bases, J shed 11 bases, and the junction held 16 bases outside the gene matches. Looked up from germline, CDR1 is MDHEN and CDR2 is SYDVKM. The CDR3 region has the DNA TGTGCCAGCAGCCGTTCTTGGGGACAGGGACTAATCGCTTTCTTT. It yields the protein CASSRSWGQGLIAFF.

The V call is TRBV10-3, the J call TRBJ1-5; perhaps TRBD1 as D (5 bases). The germline V gene encodes CDR1 ENHRY and CDR2 SYGVKD. V dropped 10 bases and J dropped 7 bases, with 17 bases sitting between them. The CDR3 has 13 amino acids. The CDR3 coding sequence is TGTGCCACCCACCAGACGAAGGGGCAGCCCCAGCATTTT. It codes for CATHQTKGQPQHF.

The count of this clone is one. The chain joins TRBV15 to TRBJ2-2, with 15 bases fitting TRBD2. Germline V lookup: CDR1 LNHNV, CDR2 YYDKDF (reference sequence). V was pared by 6 bases and J by 7 bases, with 12 bases of the junction left unmatched. The CDR3 is 18 amino acids. This CDR3 reads CATSKGLAGGPGGGELFF. CDR3 coding DNA: TGTGCCACCAGTAAAGGACTAGCGGGAGGGCCAGGCGGCGGGGAGCTGTTTTTT.

The chain joins TRBV19 to TRBJ2-3; 9 nucleotides line up with TRBD2. The CDR3 is made up of 15 amino acids. Trimming took 1 base from V and 4 from J; bases not matched to a gene: 3. The germline V gene encodes CDR1 LNHDA and CDR2 SQIVND (reference sequence). CDR3: CASSIGSGSSDTQYF. The CDR3 nucleotides read TGTGCCAGTAGTATAGGTAGCGGGAGCTCAGATACGCAGTATTTT.

This clone was detected a few times. V usage is TRBV5-4 and J usage is TRBJ2-1; D unresolved. Germline V gene data show CDR1 as SGHNT and CDR2 as YYREEE (reference sequence). The CDR3 sequence is 12 residues long. V was cut by 2 bases and J by 4 bases, with 4 bases left in between. The CDR3 nucleotides read TGTGCCAGCAGCTTATCTTACAATGAGCAGTTCTTC. Translated: CASSLSYNEQFF.

The rearrangement joins TRBV6-5 to TRBJ2-7, with 8 positions matching TRBD2. Germline V lookup: CDR1 MNHEY, CDR2 SVGAGI. The CDR3 consists of 13 residues. Losses at the gene ends were 6 bases for V and 3 bases for J; bases not matched to a gene: 4. CDR3 sequence reads: CASRTGTSYEQYF. CDR3 sequence (DNA): TGTGCCAGCAGAACCGGGACTAGCTACGAGCAGTACTTC.

CDR3 DNA: TGTGCCAGCAGGACACAGAGCTATGGCTACACCTTC. Protein: CASRTQSYGYTF. V and J are TRBV27 and TRBJ1-2; D is uncertain. CDR3 length: 12 residues. The V gene lost 6 bases and the J gene lost 4 bases, with 9 bases spanning the gap. CDR1 and CDR2 from the germline V gene are MNHEY and SMNVEV (reference sequence).

This clone showed up just a few times. The V call is TRBV7-2, the J call TRBJ1-1, with TRBD1 matching 7 bases. V shed 2 bases and J 5 bases; nucleotides not matched to a gene: 2. This CDR3 comprises 13 residues. CDR1 SGHTA and CDR2 FQGNSA come from the germline V gene. The CDR3: CASSLHRGTEAFF. The CDR3 DNA sequence: TGTGCCAGCAGCTTACACAGGGGTACTGAAGCTTTCTTT.

J is TRBJ2-1 and V is TRBV10-3, with 8 bases fitting TRBD1. Trimming at V came to 8 bases and at J to 7 bases, leaving 7 bases not matched to a gene. The CDR3 covers 13 residues. Germline V gene data show CDR1 as ENHRY and CDR2 as SYGVKD. The CDR3 DNA reads TGTGCCATCCGGACAGGGACGGATAATGAGCAGTTCTTC. Residues: CAIRTGTDNEQFF.

The chain couples TRBV7-6 to TRBJ2-1, with 8 bases lining up with TRBD2. CDR3 length: 17 amino acids. Germline CDR1 and CDR2: SGHVS and FNYEAQ. With V trimmed by 2 bases and J by 8 bases, 14 bases remained unmatched. The CDR3, as DNA: TGTGCCAGCAGCTTAAGAAGCGGGAGTCTCGTTGGGGATGAGCAGTTCTTC. Encoded protein: CASSLRSGSLVGDEQFF.

As DNA, the CDR3 is TGTGCCAGCAGCTTCGGACTAGATAAGACAGATACGCAGTATTTT. Protein sequence: CASSFGLDKTDTQYF. The chain combines TRBV7-8 with TRBJ2-3, with 7 bases lining up with TRBD2. Germline CDR1 is SGHVS and CDR2 is FQNEAQ. J gave up 3 bases and V 3 bases, and 6 bases lay outside the gene matches. The CDR3 totals 15 residues.

V usage is TRBV30 and J usage is TRBJ2-3; 10 bases line up with TRBD2. With 0 bases clipped from V and 4 bases from J, the junction kept 7 bases outside the gene matches. This CDR3 contains 16 residues. In germline, CDR1 is GTSNPN, CDR2 SVGIG (reference sequence). CDR3 protein: CAWSVSLAGVADTQYF. The CDR3 DNA sequence: TGTGCCTGGAGTGTAAGTCTAGCGGGAGTTGCAGATACGCAGTATTTT.